The sequence of this T cell receptor beta chain was determined in a study of spatial heterogeneity in lung cancer (dated by TCRdb to between 2018 and 2020). In terms of the full investigation: Beta-chain transcripts were consistently detected in greater numbers than alpha-chain transcripts, which likely reflects a higher abundance of beta-chain transcripts. In the raw uncorrected reads, each unique combination of TCR and UMI appeared on average more than ten times. In non-small cell lung cancer, the study made a quantitative comparison of TCR alpha and beta repertoires among multiple tumor regions, matched nontumor lung and blood. Nonsynonymous mutation counts, determined by whole-exome sequencing of tumor tissue, were related to TCR repertoire features. At surgery, some 220 tumor regions, 64 matched nontumor lung samples and more than 55 PBMC samples were TCR-sequenced for both alpha and beta chains.

Compared with germline, V lacks 4 bases and J lacks 6 bases; bases without a gene match: 6. The germline V gene encodes CDR1 MNHNY and CDR2 SVGAGI (reference sequence). The CDR3, from cysteine to phenylalanine, totals 14 residues. The read is trimmed to its CDR3 DNA, 42 bases read in frame from base 1. The library relied on 5' RACE. Data came from a NextSeq 500. To allow correction of PCR and sequencing errors, the TCR library protocol tagged every TCR cDNA molecule with a unique molecular identifier. Concerning the study's data processing: TCR identification, UMI-based error correction and CDR3 extraction were performed with Decombinator tools. TCRs above a frequency of 2 per 1,000, corresponding to the top 1% of the tumor frequency distribution, were defined as expanded. Each repertoire was subsampled 100 times to 5,000 TCRs, after which Renyi diversity was computed with the R vegan package. CDR3 similarity networks were built from amino acid triplet string-kernel similarity, connecting CDR3s with pairwise similarity above 0.82. The public reads were reanalyzed by TCRdb: fastp trimming at Q25, MiXCR alignment, in-frame beta chains only. For every CDR3 protein sequence, its rows merge into one entry that carries the most common genes and DNA. TCRdb, not the original authors, processed these V and J calls. The sample data list approximately 40,000 distinct CDR3 sequences, and 7.5% of these were observed just once. Under 30% of the sample goes to the ten largest clones.

Points the paper makes about the study in general: Ubiquitous expanded tumor TCRs were found in blood more often at tumor resection than at routine follow-up. Additional single-cell paired TCR alpha and beta sequencing was considered necessary to confirm, at a functional level, the hypothesis that regional TCRs recognize regional mutations.

This clonotype has a count of ten or more. The antigen this receptor binds is unknown. Per-base qualities were not stored, and no clone one base away is much larger. What this sample's time point label stands for: sample taken at primary tumor resection. Whole RNA extracted from tumor and nontumor lung tissue, or from cryopreserved PBMC samples, was used for TCR sequencing without cell sorting. Samples were obtained from fewer than 80 patients with early-stage, untreated non-small cell lung cancer from the lung TRACERx cohort. A patient was chosen for TCR sequencing only when enough RNA was available from at least two tumor regions.

The source was PBMCs, collected at surgery. This TCR came from a male donor with early-stage non-small cell lung cancer. The receptor chain draws on TRBV6-6 and TRBJ1-2; TRBD1 lines up with 9 middle nucleotides. The sequenced DNA is TGTGCCAGCAGTTCCGGGACAGGGAATAATGGCTACACCTTC. It specifies CASSSGTGNNGYTF.